The sequence of this TCR beta chain was determined in a study of shared clonotypes between healthy human individuals. Authors' processing steps: ImmunoSEQ yielded junction-only sequences lacking quality scores, so filtering differed. Produced via immunoSEQ multiplex PCR; TCRdb's table is partial and in-frame only. For V, J and clone size, that table is used; D and trimming come from the DNA. In the table there are more than 1,200,000 clones, about 98.5% of which are singletons. This CDR3 spans 15 amino acids. Germline values: CDR1 SGHTS, CDR2 YDEGEE. The germline V and J ends were trimmed by 4 bases and 0 bases, with 14 bases remaining between them.

The chain links TRBV5-8 to TRBJ2-7; D not certain. The sample was naive CD4+ T cells sorted from blood. Subset described: CD45RA+ positively selected. The sequence was collected from a man aged 25-40 years in good health. The CDR3 loop is CASSPPTQSSYEQYF. As DNA, the CDR3 is TGTGCCAGCAGCCCCCCCACACAGAGCTCCTACGAGCAGTACTTC.